The next 23 T cell receptor beta chains were all read from a single sample in a study of blood T cell repertoires in COVID-19. Profiled with immunoSEQ multiplex PCR; TCRdb holds only in-frame clones, not every one. This table has some 290,000 clones, approximately 87% appearing once. Source material: peripheral blood. These receptors came from a woman aged 25 to 39 with COVID-19, enrolled during active disease.

This clone was detected only a few times. The CDR3: CASSPGPGQVNSYEQYF. In DNA form, the CDR3 reads TGTGCCAGCAGCCCCGGCCCAGGACAGGTGAACTCCTACGAGCAGTACTTC. V and J are TRBV7-9 and TRBJ2-7; 7 positions agree with TRBD1. The CDR3 covers 17 residues. V gave up 5 bases and J gave up 0 bases; unmatched junction bases: 13. Germline-derived CDR1 and CDR2 are SEHNR and FQNEAQ (reference sequence).

This chain uses TRBV7-8 with TRBJ2-2, with a weak D call TRBD1 (5 bases). CDR1 and CDR2 (germline): SGHVS, FQNEAQ. V lost 2 bases and J lost 7, with 8 bases in between. The CDR3 has 13 amino acids. The CDR3 protein is CASSLPRGGELFF. Here the CDR3 DNA reads TGTGCCAGCAGCTTACCTAGGGGCGGGGAGCTGTTTTTT. Together with reference TRBV7-8 and TRBJ2-2, the CDR3 gives the full variable domain: GAGVSQSPRYKVAKRGQDVALRCDPISGHVSLFWYQQALGQGPEFLTYFQNEAQLDKSGLPSDRFFAERPEGSVSTLKIQRTQQEDSAVYLCASSLPRGGELFFGEGSRLTVL.

This chain connects TRBV12-3 or TRBV12-4 to TRBJ2-3; 8 bases line up with TRBD2. This CDR3 has 13 residues. V lost 8 bases and J lost 6; bases outside the gene matches: 7. CDR3 DNA: TGTGCCAGCGCCGCGGGGGGCTGGGATACGCAGTATTTT. It translates to CASAAGGWDTQYF.

Concerning this clone itself: At one boundary the junction diverges from the germline segment, which might be a read error. The rearrangement uses TRBV6-6 and TRBJ2-5; TRBD1 matches at 8 bases. There are 15 residues in the CDR3. Germline V gene sequence: CDR1 MNHNY, CDR2 SVGAGI (reference sequence). Here the CDR3 DNA reads TGTGCCAGCAGTGTCACTCAGGGGGCTCAAGGGACCCAGTACTTC. Translation: CASSVTQGAQGTQYF.

The chain couples TRBV5-5 to TRBJ2-3, with D possibly TRBD2 on 5 matching bases. Per germline, CDR1 SGHKS and CDR2 YYEKEE (reference sequence). The CDR3 covers 15 residues. V was pared by 5 bases and J by 0 bases, with 13 bases between. In nucleotides, the CDR3 is TGTGCCAGCAGGTGGACTTCGACTAGCACAGATACGCAGTATTTT. This translates into CASRWTSTSTDTQYF.

This rearrangement joins TRBV11-2 to TRBJ2-7; 9 bases are shared with TRBD1. CDR3 length equals 14 residues. CDR1 is SGHAT and CDR2 is FQNNGV in the germline V gene. V trimming: 6 bases; J trimming: 2 bases; junction bases outside the gene matches: 5. The CDR3 nucleotides read TGTGCCAGCAGTTGGGACAGGGAAACCTACGAGCAGTACTTC. This translates into CASSWDRETYEQYF.

This chain uses TRBV5-4 with TRBJ1-2; 8 bases line up with TRBD1. CDR3 length equals 14 residues. Germline lookup yields CDR1 SGHNT and CDR2 YYREEE (reference sequence). After removal of 4 bases from V and 0 bases from J, the junction contained 2 bases not matched to a gene. The CDR3: CASSTDRANYGYTF. The CDR3 DNA sequence: TGTGCCAGCAGCACGGACAGGGCTAACTATGGCTACACCTTC.

The V call is TRBV19, the J call TRBJ1-5; 8 nucleotides line up with TRBD1. This CDR3 contains 14 residues. Germline CDR1 LNHDA, CDR2 SQIVND (reference sequence). Trimming at V came to 6 bases and at J to 4 bases, leaving 5 bases not matched to a gene. CDR3 coding DNA: TGTGCCAGTAGGGGGACAGGAAAGAATCAGCCCCAGCATTTT. Protein product: CASRGTGKNQPQHF. The whole variable domain, filled in from reference TRBV19 and TRBJ1-5, reads DGGITQSPKYLFRKEGQNVTLSCEQNLNHDAMYWYRQDPGQGLRLIYYSQIVNDFQKGDIAEGYSVSREKKESFPLTVTSAQKNPTAFYLCASRGTGKNQPQHFGDGTRLSIL.

This chain uses TRBV5-6 with TRBJ2-3; 7 bases map to TRBD2. The V segment lost 4 bases and the J segment 5 bases; nucleotides outside the gene matches: 10. The germline CDR1 and CDR2 sequences are SGHDT and YYEEEE. The CDR3 covers 15 residues. The CDR3 nucleotides are TGTGCCAGCAGCCCCGGGTTGCGGGGGATAGATACGCAGTATTTT. The encoded protein is CASSPGLRGIDTQYF.

The V gene is TRBV11-2, the J gene TRBJ1-4; 7 bases align to TRBD1. Trimming took 0 bases from V and 7 from J; bases not matched to a gene: 11. CDR3 length: 17 residues. The germline gives CDR1 SGHAT, CDR2 FQNNGV. DNA of the CDR3: TGTGCCAGCAGCTTAGATCTTGTGCAGGGGGTTCGTGAAAAACTGTTTTTT. Residues: CASSLDLVQGVREKLFF.

The J gene is TRBJ1-1, the V gene TRBV2; 7 bases map to TRBD1. Germline V gene lookup returns CDR1 SNHLY and CDR2 FYNNEI. The CDR3 covers 14 residues. The V and J ends lost 3 bases and 1 base, in that order; junction bases with no gene match: 2. The DNA for the CDR3 is TGTGCCAGCAGTGATAACAGGGGGAACACTGAAGCTTTCTTT. Its translation: CASSDNRGNTEAFF.

This clone was found once. The V and J genes are TRBV5-3 and TRBJ1-1, with D possibly being TRBD1 (6 bases). TRBV5-3 is placed among ORFs of uncertain function. Trimming took 0 bases from V and 4 from J, leaving 10 bases between them. This CDR3 is built from 14 residues. The CDR3: CARSLDRESTEAFF. CDR3 nucleotide sequence: TGTGCCAGAAGCTTGGACAGGGAATCCACTGAAGCTTTCTTT.

The chain recombines TRBV5-4 with TRBJ1-4, with a weak D call TRBD1 (5 bases). The length of the CDR3 is 14 residues. Germline V gene sequence: CDR1 SGHNT, CDR2 YYREEE (reference sequence). V lost 3 bases, J lost 5 bases, and 11 bases lay in between. CDR3 region: CASSSRDINEKLFF. The CDR3 coding sequence is TGTGCCAGCAGCTCCAGGGATATCAATGAAAAACTGTTTTTT. Full variable domain (remainder filled in from reference TRBV5-4 and TRBJ1-4): ETGVTQSPTHLIKTRGQQVTLRCSSQSGHNTVSWYQQALGQGPQFIFQYYREEENGRGNFPPRFSGLQFPNYSSELNVNALELDDSALYLCASSSRDINEKLFFGSGTQLSVL.

To note about this clone: The same CDR3 arises from other DNA sequences in this sample as well. The rearrangement uses TRBV6-5 and TRBJ1-2; the D gene is possibly TRBD1 (6 bases). Germline-derived CDR1 and CDR2 are MNHEY and SVGAGI. V lost 2 bases to trimming and J lost 7 bases, with 14 bases between them. The CDR3 is made up of 14 amino acids. The CDR3 region is CASSYTGQGTGYTF. As DNA, the CDR3 is TGTGCCAGCAGTTACACAGGGCAGGGGACTGGCTACACCTTC.

This clone is a singleton in its sample. The rearrangement joins TRBV12-5 to TRBJ2-2; TRBD2 matches at 10 bases. The CDR3 has 19 amino acids. The ends lost 0 bases at V and 5 bases at J; junction bases unmatched: 12. Germline-derived CDR1 and CDR2 are LGHNT and FRNRAP. The CDR3 loop reads CASGLVRVAGGRGTGELFF. The CDR3 nucleotides read TGTGCTAGTGGTTTGGTCCGAGTAGCGGGGGGCCGTGGGACCGGGGAGCTGTTTTTT.

In this sample, this clone turned up once. The chain links TRBV7-8 to TRBJ2-3, with TRBD2 as a possible D gene (5 bases). V lost 5 bases, J lost 2 bases, and 11 bases lay in between. CDR1 is SGHVS and CDR2 is FQNEAQ in the germline V gene. The CDR3 consists of 14 residues. The DNA of the CDR3 is TGTGCCAGCAGCAGGAGCGGCTACACAGATACGCAGTATTTT. This encodes CASSRSGYTDTQYF.

The chain uses TRBV27 and TRBJ1-6; TRBD1 agrees at 10 bases. The CDR3 spans 17 residues. The junction had 9 bases not matched to a gene; V was cut back by 6 bases and J by 4 bases. The V gene's germline CDR1 is MNHEY and CDR2 SMNVEV (reference sequence). The CDR3 DNA follows: TGTGCCAGCAGGCCATTGACAGGGGGCTTTTATAATTCACCCCTCCACTTT. Its translation: CASRPLTGGFYNSPLHF.

V and J are TRBV10-1 and TRBJ2-7; 9 bases map to TRBD1. CDR3 length: 14 residues. Germline V gene lookup returns CDR1 WNHNN and CDR2 SYGVQD (reference sequence). The V and J ends lost 6 bases and 6 bases, in that order; junction bases with no gene match: 9. The CDR3 protein is CASSEDRGDGEQYF. The CDR3 region has the DNA TGCGCCAGCAGCGAGGACAGGGGTGATGGCGAGCAGTACTTC.

This chain connects TRBV6-5 to TRBJ1-1; D is perhaps TRBD1 (5 bases). CDR3 length equals 15 residues. Germline CDR1 reads MNHEY; CDR2 reads SVGAGI. Trimming cost V 5 bases and J 3 bases, with 16 bases left between them. In DNA, the CDR3 is TGTGCCAGCAGTCAATCCAGGGCCGGGTACACTGAAGCTTTCTTT. It specifies CASSQSRAGYTEAFF.

V gene TRBV6-5 combines with J gene TRBJ1-1; the match to TRBD1 covers 8 bases. The J segment lost 4 bases and the V segment lost 8 bases, leaving 3 bases of the junction unmatched. The length of the CDR3 is 12 residues. The V gene's germline CDR1 is MNHEY and CDR2 SVGAGI. CDR3 bases: TGTGCCAGCCAGGGGGCGGGCACTGAAGCTTTCTTT. Residues: CASQGAGTEAFF.

The chain carries TRBV27 and TRBJ2-4; D gene unclear. Germline V lookup: CDR1 MNHEY, CDR2 SMNVEV (reference sequence). Trimming took off 0 bases at V and 3 bases at J, with 3 bases between the two ends. The CDR3 is 13 amino acids. The CDR3 DNA follows: TGTGCCAGCAGTTTATCCGTCAAAAACATTCAGTACTTC. Amino acid sequence: CASSLSVKNIQYF.

The chain joins TRBV5-6 to TRBJ1-4; no firm D call. Trimming removed 4 bases at V and 5 bases at J, with 9 bases between. The CDR3 contains 13 residues. CDR1 and CDR2 (germline): SGHDT, YYEEEE. Written as DNA, the CDR3 is TGTGCCAGCAGCCCGAGCTTGAATGAAAAACTGTTTTTT. Translating gives CASSPSLNEKLFF.

The CDR3 bases are TGTGCCAGCAGACCGGGACACCTGAACACCGGGGAGCTGTTTTTT. As protein: CASRPGHLNTGELFF. V and J are TRBV27 and TRBJ2-2; D is perhaps TRBD1 (6 bases). With 6 bases removed from V and 1 base from J, the gap between germline ends came to 12 bases. Per the germline V gene, CDR1 is MNHEY and CDR2 is SMNVEV (reference sequence). The CDR3 totals 15 residues.